The 11 T cell receptor beta chains given below trace back to one sample, sequenced in a study of blood T cell repertoires in COVID-19 (dated by TCRdb to 2020 to 2022). The method behind the library was the immunoSEQ multiplex PCR assay. This is the immuneACCESS table as TCRdb keeps it, with only in-frame sequences that have V and J called. A part of the clones is gone; compared with another copy, unresolved V genes explain less than half, and the rest is unexplained. The sample yields about 210,000 clones; roughly four fifths were counted once. The ten largest clonotypes hold 9.5% to 15% of the sample. Sequencing used peripheral blood. The receptors derive from a woman between 40 and 50 years old with acute or convalescent COVID-19.

With regard to this clone: Other DNA sequences in this sample translate to the same CDR3. J is TRBJ2-1 and V is TRBV2, with 14 bases matching TRBD2. There are 16 residues in the CDR3. CDR1 and CDR2 (germline): SNHLY, FYNNEI. Trimming removed 7 bases from V and 6 bases from J; junction bases left unmatched: 8. DNA of the CDR3: TGTGCCAGCAACTTAGGACTAGCGGGGGGACCCAATGAGCAGTTCTTC. Residues: CASNLGLAGGPNEQFF.

The V call is TRBV25-1, the J call TRBJ2-2, with 9 bases matching TRBD1. Germline CDR1 and CDR2: MGHDK and SYGVNS. The length of the CDR3 is 16 residues. Germline trimming cut 4 bases from V and 4 bases from J; bases unmatched to any gene: 7. CDR3 residues: CASSGGGQGGTGELFF. CDR3 nucleotides: TGTGCCAGCAGTGGGGGGGGACAGGGAGGCACCGGGGAGCTGTTTTTT.

CDR3 nucleotide sequence: TGTGCCAGCAGCCCCTCGGACAGGAGGAACAATCAGCCCCAGCATTTT. Amino acid sequence: CASSPSDRRNNQPQHF. The chain couples TRBV5-6 to TRBJ1-5, with 7 bases fitting TRBD1. The trim removed 4 bases at V and 3 bases at J, leaving 10 bases unmatched. The germline CDR1 and CDR2 sequences are SGHDT and YYEEEE. The CDR3 has 16 amino acids. Supplemented by reference TRBV5-6 and TRBJ1-5, the full variable domain reads DAGVTQSPTHLIKTRGQQVTLRCSPKSGHDTVSWYQQALGQGPQFIFQYYEEEERQRGNFPDRFSGHQFPNYSSELNVNALLLGDSALYLCASSPSDRRNNQPQHFGDGTRLSIL.

This clone occurred once. Other nucleotide sequences in the sample specify the same CDR3. The chain has TRBV18 and TRBJ1-6; D gene uncertain. The CDR3 runs 14 residues. V was pared by 3 bases and J by 1 base, with 4 bases between. In germline, CDR1 is KGHSH, CDR2 LQKENI. The CDR3 is CASSPSSYNSPLHF. Written as DNA, the CDR3 is TGTGCCAGCTCACCCTCTTCCTATAATTCACCCCTCCACTTT.

The gene calls are TRBV27 and TRBJ2-2; tentative D call: TRBD2 (6 bases). The germline V and J ends were trimmed by 5 bases and 2 bases, with 12 bases remaining between them. CDR1 and CDR2 (germline): MNHEY, SMNVEV (reference sequence). The CDR3 is 15 residues long. The CDR3 bases are TGTGCCAGCAGTCAAGCGGGCTTAAACACCGGGGAGCTGTTTTTT. It specifies CASSQAGLNTGELFF.

The V call is TRBV27, the J call TRBJ1-6; 9 bases agree with TRBD1. The trim removed 5 bases at V and 10 bases at J, leaving 0 bases unmatched. From germline, CDR1 is MNHEY and CDR2 SMNVEV (reference sequence). This CDR3 is built from 12 residues. CDR3 nucleotide sequence: TGTGCCAGCAGTACAGGGGGCTCACCCCTCCACTTT. Its translation is CASSTGGSPLHF.

The chain employs TRBV2 and TRBJ1-2; a weak D match, TRBD1 (6 bases). Germline CDR1 and CDR2: SNHLY and FYNNEI. CDR3 size: 14 residues. V lost 7 bases and J lost 0, with 12 bases in between. In DNA, the CDR3 is TGTGCCAGCACTCGGACAGCAGCTAACTATGGCTACACCTTC. Protein sequence: CASTRTAANYGYTF.

This sequence joins TRBV19 and TRBJ1-5; 9 positions agree with TRBD1. This CDR3 comprises 15 residues. J lost 3 bases, V lost 6 bases, and 6 bases had no gene match. Germline V CDR1 and CDR2: LNHDA, SQIVND (reference sequence). CDR3 sequence: CASSNRGPYNQPQHF. DNA for the CDR3: TGTGCCAGTAGCAACAGGGGGCCCTACAATCAGCCCCAGCATTTT.

V is TRBV5-5 and J is TRBJ1-4; 10 nucleotides match TRBD1. The J segment lost 5 bases and the V segment lost 4 bases, leaving 5 bases of the junction unmatched. CDR1 SGHKS and CDR2 YYEKEE come from the germline V gene (reference sequence). The length of the CDR3 is 15 residues. CDR3 in amino acids: CASSVGQGGNEKLFF. The DNA of the CDR3 is TGTGCCAGCAGCGTCGGACAGGGGGGGAATGAAAAACTGTTTTTT. Drawing the rest from reference TRBV5-5 and TRBJ1-4, the complete variable domain is DAGVTQSPTHLIKTRGQQVTLRCSPISGHKSVSWYQQVLGQGPQFIFQYYEKEERGRGNFPDRFSARQFPNYSSELNVNALLLGDSALYLCASSVGQGGNEKLFFGSGTQLSVL.

V and J are TRBV5-6 and TRBJ1-1, with D perhaps matching TRBD1 (5 bases). Trimming removed 7 bases from V and 6 bases from J, with 13 bases in between. This CDR3 is 12 amino acids long. The germline CDR1 and CDR2 sequences are SGHDT and YYEEEE. The CDR3 here is CASGAGAPEAFF. CDR3 in DNA: TGTGCCAGCGGAGCTGGGGCACCTGAAGCTTTCTTT.

The gene calls are TRBV24-1 and TRBJ1-5; the D gene is possibly TRBD1 (5 bases). The germline V gene has CDR1 KGHDR and CDR2 SFDVKD. The V gene lost 3 bases and the J gene lost 2 bases, with 10 bases spanning the gap. There are 15 residues in the CDR3. CDR3 in amino acids: CATSDGQGGNQPQHF. The CDR3 nucleotides read TGTGCCACCAGTGATGGGCAGGGTGGCAATCAGCCCCAGCATTTT.